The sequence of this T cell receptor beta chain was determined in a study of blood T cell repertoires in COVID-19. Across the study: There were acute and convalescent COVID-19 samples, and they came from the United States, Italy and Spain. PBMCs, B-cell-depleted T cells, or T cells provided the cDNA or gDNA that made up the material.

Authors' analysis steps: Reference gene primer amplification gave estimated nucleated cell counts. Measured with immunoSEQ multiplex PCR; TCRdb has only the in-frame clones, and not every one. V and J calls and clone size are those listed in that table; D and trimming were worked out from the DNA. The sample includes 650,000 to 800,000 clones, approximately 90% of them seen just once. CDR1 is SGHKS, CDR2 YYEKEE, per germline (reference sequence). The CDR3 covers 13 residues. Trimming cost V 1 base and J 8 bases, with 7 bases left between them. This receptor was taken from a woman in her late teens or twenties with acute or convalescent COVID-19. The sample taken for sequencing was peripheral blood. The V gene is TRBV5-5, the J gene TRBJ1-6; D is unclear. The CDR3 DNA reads TGTGCCAGCAGCTTGTTCGGGGATTCACCCCTCCACTTT. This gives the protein CASSLFGDSPLHF.